These T cell receptor beta chains were read from a single sample in a study of blood T cell repertoires in COVID-19. Profiled with immunoSEQ multiplex PCR; TCRdb holds only in-frame clones, not every one. The data hold 65,000 to 70,000 clones, with approximately 83% observed a single time. Input material: peripheral blood. The receptor source for this set is a man at least 80 years old with acute or convalescent COVID-19. The CDR3 runs from the conserved cysteine through the conserved F or W. D genes are given only for firm matches. Some rows mark clone size as missing; the rest say once, few, many or name a class of expanded clone.

v_gene	abundance	d_gene	j_gene	CDR3aa
TRBV13	.	TRBD1	TRBJ1-2	CASSLNRGLLYGYTF
TRBV6-5	.	TRBD2	TRBJ2-1	CASSSTSGRIGNEQFF
TRBV10-3	.	.	TRBJ1-5	CAISESLGGGQPQHF
TRBV6-5	few	.	TRBJ1-2	CASRFTGSNYGYTF
TRBV24-1	few	.	TRBJ2-3	CATSDPGGLSTDTQYF
TRBV5-5	.	.	TRBJ1-1	CASSLRGNTEAFF
TRBV9	.	TRBD1	TRBJ2-7	CASSVCPPGQGTYEQYF
TRBV3-1/TRBV3-2	.	TRBD2	TRBJ2-2	CASSPLGASGRPNTGELFF
TRBV11-2	few	.	TRBJ1-5	CASSLDWSGNQPQHF
TRBV5-1	.	.	TRBJ1-1	CASSSQVNTEAFF
TRBV19	.	.	TRBJ1-6	CASTNGGLSPLHF
TRBV2	.	.	TRBJ1-2	CASRGDSERGYTF
TRBV30	.	.	TRBJ1-1	CAWSRSENTEAFF
TRBV3-1/TRBV3-2	.	.	TRBJ1-3	CASSRTVSGNTIYF
TRBV2	.	TRBD1	TRBJ1-1	CASRSQGDTEAFF
TRBV10-3	.	TRBD1	TRBJ1-2	CAISEGQGNYGYTF
TRBV13	.	.	TRBJ2-5	CAVRRAEGETQYF
TRBV5-6	.	TRBD2	TRBJ2-7	CASSFSGSLGEQYF
TRBV27	.	TRBD1	TRBJ1-5	CASKGQGAAQPQHF
TRBV24-1	.	TRBD2	TRBJ2-3	CATSARFSSGRMDTQYF
TRBV15	.	TRBD1	TRBJ2-1	CATSRVRGTGNNEQFF
TRBV6-5	.	.	TRBJ2-7	CASSPRDISEQYF
TRBV2	.	TRBD1	TRBJ1-6	CASRQQGYNSPLHF
TRBV28	.	TRBD1	TRBJ1-5	CASSLQGAGNQPQHF
TRBV4-3	.	TRBD1	TRBJ2-3	CASSLRTGYTDTQYF
TRBV6-5	once	.	TRBJ1-1	CASRRQLQGNTEAFF
TRBV18	once	TRBD1	TRBJ2-5	CASSPYTGGEETQYF
TRBV28	few	.	TRBJ1-2	CASSLGAGWGGYTF
TRBV4-1	.	TRBD2	TRBJ2-2	CASSQETSGTTGELFF
TRBV7-8	.	TRBD2	TRBJ2-3	CASSPTGTSGAGTDTQYF
TRBV9	.	.	TRBJ2-5	CASSVGAGLGETQYF
TRBV5-1	.	.	TRBJ1-2	CASSLSGGNTYGYTF
TRBV24-1	.	.	TRBJ2-6	CATSDLKESGANVLTF
TRBV21-1	once	.	TRBJ1-2	CASGQGLGGYTF
TRBV5-1	.	.	TRBJ1-2	CASSLSNYGYTF
TRBV11-2	once	.	TRBJ2-6	CASSLRLVGANVLTF
TRBV30	.	TRBD2	TRBJ2-3	CAWSGGATRTDTQYF
TRBV19	.	.	TRBJ2-1	CASSIWIEGEQFF
TRBV6-5	.	.	TRBJ1-1	CASSSGGTEAFF
TRBV6-5	.	.	TRBJ1-5	CASLPTGYSNQPQHF
TRBV19	.	.	TRBJ2-7	CASSMEDGSYEQYF
TRBV7-9	.	TRBD2	TRBJ2-3	CASSSSGTSTDTQYF
TRBV27	.	.	TRBJ1-2	CASRIDGSGNYGYTF